This T cell receptor beta chain was observed in a study of blood T cell repertoires in COVID-19. The repertoire was sequenced with immunoSEQ multiplex PCR; TCRdb's copy has only in-frame clones and lacks some. The table lists about 160,000 clones, 87% of them singletons, with approximately 6.5% in the top ten. The origin of this receptor is a man older than 75 with acute or convalescent COVID-19. Specimen: peripheral blood.

CDR3 residues: CASSLEAGTGVSDTQYF. The CDR3 coding sequence is TGTGCCAGCAGCTTAGAGGCGGGGACAGGAGTGAGTGATACGCAGTATTTT. The chain combines TRBV7-8 with TRBJ2-3; 8 bases are a match to TRBD1. J gave up 6 bases and V 1 base, and 12 bases lay outside the gene matches. Per germline, CDR1 SGHVS and CDR2 FQNEAQ. There are 17 residues in the CDR3. Combining the CDR3 with reference TRBV7-8 and TRBJ2-3 gives the whole variable domain GAGVSQSPRYKVAKRGQDVALRCDPISGHVSLFWYQQALGQGPEFLTYFQNEAQLDKSGLPSDRFFAERPEGSVSTLKIQRTQQEDSAVYLCASSLEAGTGVSDTQYFGPGTRLTVL.